The entry below gives a single T cell receptor (beta chain) sequence along with its context. Its antigen is unidentified. These data are taken from a study of T cells in Graves' hyperthyroidism and ophthalmopathy. Study-wide results and caveats: The majority of expanded thyroid clonotypes above 0.001 also appeared in blood.

V was trimmed by 6 bases and J by 6 bases, leaving 17 bases between them. The length of the CDR3 is 14 residues. With duration under 3 months, ophthalmopathy was active: Clinical Activity Score at least 3, NOSPECS at least 4. Diagnoses were established using clinical symptoms, serum thyroxine and TRAb, thyroid ultrasound and orbital computed tomography. Fresh peripheral blood, under 11 ml, yielded the PBMCs. TCR beta CDR3 sequences were amplified from RNA transcripts. First-round RT-PCR targeting the TCR CDR3 was performed with the HTBI primer set. One entry per CDR3 protein results from TCRdb running MiXCR on the multiplex PCR reads. The sample contains about 350,000 distinct CDR3 sequences, roughly 15% of which appear only once.

Sample: blood. The chain combines TRBV12-3 or TRBV12-4 with TRBJ1-2; D is perhaps TRBD1 (6 bases). The receptor's source is a woman in her sixties or seventies with Graves' ophthalmopathy. CDR3 region: CASRFTGQPNGYTF. The CDR3 nucleotides read TGTGCCAGCAGATTCACGGGACAACCGAATGGCTACACCTTC.